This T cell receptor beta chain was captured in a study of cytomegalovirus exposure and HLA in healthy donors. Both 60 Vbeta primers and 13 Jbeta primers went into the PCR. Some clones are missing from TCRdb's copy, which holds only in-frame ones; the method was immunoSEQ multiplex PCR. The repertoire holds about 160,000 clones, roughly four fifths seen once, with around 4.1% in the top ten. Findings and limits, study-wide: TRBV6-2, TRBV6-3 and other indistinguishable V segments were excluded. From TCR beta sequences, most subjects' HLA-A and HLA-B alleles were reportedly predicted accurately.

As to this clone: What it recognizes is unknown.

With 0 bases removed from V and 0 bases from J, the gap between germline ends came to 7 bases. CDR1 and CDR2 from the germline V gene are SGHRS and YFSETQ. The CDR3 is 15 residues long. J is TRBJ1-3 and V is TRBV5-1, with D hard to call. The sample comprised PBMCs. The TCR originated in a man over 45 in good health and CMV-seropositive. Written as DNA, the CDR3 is TGCGCCAGCAGCTTGGCAGGTTACTCTGGAAACACCATATATTTT. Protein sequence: CASSLAGYSGNTIYF.